Listed below are T cell receptor beta chains from one sample, sequenced in a study of blood T cell repertoires in COVID-19. Repertoires were generated with immunoSEQ multiplex PCR, while TCRdb's copy carries only in-frame clones and drops some. The repertoire holds roughly 290,000 clones, with around 88% as singletons. Specimen: PBMCs or T cells enriched from blood (not recorded which). All receptors derive from a woman aged 40 to 50 who had recovered from COVID-19. Each CDR3 is given with its conserved first and last residue. D genes are given only for firm matches. Where a row states a size, it is once, few, many or the class of an expanded clone; other rows omit it.

TRBV4-3	NA	TRBJ2-2	NA	TGCGCCAGCAGCCAAGTCATTTCGGGGGGCTCCCGGGAGCTGTTTTTT	CASSQVISGGSRELFF
TRBV28	NA	TRBJ1-6	NA	TGTGCCAGCAGAGTTTCGGGGAATTCACCCCTCCACTTT	CASRVSGNSPLHF
TRBV7-2	few	TRBJ2-1	TRBD1	TGTGCCAGCAGCCCGACCGGGACAGTTCCCTCCTGGGGGCAGTTCTTC	CASSPTGTVPSWGQFF
TRBV27	NA	TRBJ2-7	NA	TGTGCCAGCATTATCTTTATCTACGAGCAGTACTTC	CASIIFIYEQYF
TRBV7-2	once	TRBJ2-5	NA	TGTGCCAGCAGTCCAGGGTTTCAAGAGACCCAGTACTTC	CASSPGFQETQYF
TRBV19	NA	TRBJ1-1	TRBD1	TGTGCCAGTAGTGCCGACAGGGATCACGCTGAAGCTTTCTTT	CASSADRDHAEAFF
TRBV27	few	TRBJ2-7	TRBD2	TGTGCCAGCAAACCGGCGCTAGCGGGCGAGCAGTACTTC	CASKPALAGEQYF
TRBV11-1	NA	TRBJ1-1	NA	TGTGCCAGCAGCTTGAGTCAGACTAGCACTGAAGCTTTCTTT	CASSLSQTSTEAFF
TRBV28	NA	TRBJ1-2	NA	TGTGCCAGCACCTCAGGGTTCGGCTACACCTTC	CASTSGFGYTF
TRBV23-1	once	TRBJ2-1	TRBD1	TGCGCCAGCACTCCGGGACAGGGGCCCGGCCATGAGCAGTTCTTC	CASTPGQGPGHEQFF
TRBV5-1	NA	TRBJ2-2	NA	TGCGCCAGCAGCTTCGCAGGCACCGGGGAGCTGTTTTTT	CASSFAGTGELFF
TRBV18	NA	TRBJ1-3	TRBD1	TGTGCCAGCTCACCTCTAATACAGGGGAAGGACTCTGGAAACACCATATATTTT	CASSPLIQGKDSGNTIYF
TRBV5-6	NA	TRBJ2-6	NA	TGTGCCAGCAGCTTGGTTAGCAGTCGGGGGGCCAACGTCCTGACTTTC	CASSLVSSRGANVLTF
TRBV19	NA	TRBJ2-1	TRBD2	TGTGCCAGTATGACTAGCGGGAGGGCCGGGGGCAATGAGCAGTTCTTC	CASMTSGRAGGNEQFF
TRBV28	NA	TRBJ1-1	NA	TGTGCCAGCGGAGTTTTGAACACTGAAGCTTTCTTT	CASGVLNTEAFF
TRBV30	NA	TRBJ1-2	NA	TGTGCCTGGAGTGCGAACCTAATTAACTATGGCTACACCTTC	CAWSANLINYGYTF
TRBV5-4	NA	TRBJ2-7	TRBD2	TGTGCCAGCAGCGCCGGGACTAGAGGGACCCGGGGCGAGCAGTACTTC	CASSAGTRGTRGEQYF
TRBV6-6	NA	TRBJ2-7	TRBD1	TGTGCCAGCAGCCTCCCGGGACAGGGAAACTACGAGCAGTACTTC	CASSLPGQGNYEQYF
TRBV27	NA	TRBJ2-2	NA	TGTGCCAGCAGTTTATTGGTCCACGGGACCCGGGGGACCGGGGAGCTGTTTTTT	CASSLLVHGTRGTGELFF
TRBV19	NA	TRBJ1-5	NA	TGTGCCAGTAGTCTCCAGTATAGCAATCAGCCCCAGCATTTT	CASSLQYSNQPQHF
TRBV24-1	NA	TRBJ2-1	TRBD1	TGTGCCACCAGTGATTGGCAGGGGGCGTATAGTGAGCAGTTCTTC	CATSDWQGAYSEQFF
TRBV3-1/TRBV3-2	NA	TRBJ2-2	NA	TGTGCCAGCAGCCAAGATCTTGGTAGCGGGGAGCTGTTTTTT	CASSQDLGSGELFF
TRBV7-3	once	TRBJ2-3	NA	TGTGCCAGCAGCTTAGGACTACCATCAGATACGCAGTATTTT	CASSLGLPSDTQYF
TRBV7-9	NA	TRBJ2-3	NA	TGTGCCAGCAGCCCAAGAGCAGATACGCAGTATTTT	CASSPRADTQYF
TRBV7-3	NA	TRBJ2-3	NA	TGTGCCAGCAGCCCCCGGAGCGGCGGCCCACCAGATACGCAGTATTTT	CASSPRSGGPPDTQYF
TRBV4-1	NA	TRBJ2-1	TRBD1	TGCGCCAGCAGCCAAGATGGCCAGGGGGACAATGAGCAGTTCTTC	CASSQDGQGDNEQFF
TRBV5-4	NA	TRBJ2-1	NA	TGTGCCAGCAGCTCCCAGGGGACCGATGAGCAGTTCTTC	CASSSQGTDEQFF
TRBV7-9	NA	TRBJ2-3	TRBD2	TGTGCCAGCAGGTGGACTAGCGGGAGGGCCGAAGATACGCAGTATTTT	CASRWTSGRAEDTQYF
TRBV4-3	NA	TRBJ2-7	TRBD2	TGCGCCAGCAGCCAAGATTCGGCTAGCGGGAGGGTCGCCTACGAGCAGTACTTC	CASSQDSASGRVAYEQYF
TRBV28	NA	TRBJ2-7	NA	TGTGCCAGCAGGGAACAGGGTGATCCTTACGAGCAGTACTTC	CASREQGDPYEQYF
TRBV6-5	NA	TRBJ2-7	TRBD2	TGTGCCAGCACCCGCGGGACTAACTACGAGCAGTACTTC	CASTRGTNYEQYF
TRBV6-1	NA	TRBJ1-5	TRBD1	TGTGCCAGCAGTGGCTCAGGGGGCGGGGGCAATCAGCCCCAGCATTTT	CASSGSGGGGNQPQHF
TRBV7-9	few	TRBJ1-3	NA	TGTGCCAGCAGCTTACTAATGGTGGGAAACACCATATATTTT	CASSLLMVGNTIYF
TRBV28	NA	TRBJ1-6	TRBD1	TGTGCCAGCAGTCAAGTCAGGGACAGCTCCTATAATTCACCCCTCCACTTT	CASSQVRDSSYNSPLHF